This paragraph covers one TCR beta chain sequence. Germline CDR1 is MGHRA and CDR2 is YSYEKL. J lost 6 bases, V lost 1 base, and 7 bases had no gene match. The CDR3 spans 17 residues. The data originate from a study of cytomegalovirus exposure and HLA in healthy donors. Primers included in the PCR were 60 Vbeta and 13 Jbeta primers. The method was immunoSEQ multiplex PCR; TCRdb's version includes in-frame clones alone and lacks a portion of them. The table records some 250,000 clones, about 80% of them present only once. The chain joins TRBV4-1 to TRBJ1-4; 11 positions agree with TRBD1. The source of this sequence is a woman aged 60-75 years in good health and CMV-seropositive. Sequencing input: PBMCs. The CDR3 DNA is TGCGCCAGCAGCCAAGTGAGGACAGGGGGCGGGGATGAAAAACTGTTTTTT. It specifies CASSQVRTGGGDEKLFF.